A single sample gave rise to the 19 T cell receptor beta chains below, sequenced in a study of shared clonotypes between healthy human individuals. Libraries were prepared by immunoSEQ multiplex PCR; TCRdb keeps only in-frame clonotypes and omits some of them. The data hold more than 1,200,000 clones, with around 98.5% observed a single time. Sequenced material: naive CD4+ T cells sorted from blood. Subset meaning: CD45RA+ positively selected. All receptors come from a man under 40 in good health.

J is TRBJ2-2 and V is TRBV28; 7 bases match TRBD1. CDR1 and CDR2 (germline): MDHEN, SYDVKM. J gave up 2 bases and V 8 bases, and 8 bases lay outside the gene matches. The CDR3 is made up of 15 amino acids. The CDR3 is CASRLRQGNTGELFF. CDR3 coding DNA: TGTGCCAGCCGGCTTCGACAGGGCAACACCGGGGAGCTGTTTTTT.

The chain uses TRBV9 and TRBJ2-1; possible D gene TRBD2, 6 bases. Germline values: CDR1 SGDLS, CDR2 YYNGEE. The CDR3 loop spans 15 amino acids. Trimming removed 0 bases from V and 8 bases from J, with 15 bases in between. The CDR3 sequence is CASSVVGGPAHEQFF. CDR3 coding DNA: TGTGCCAGCAGCGTAGTCGGGGGACCAGCTCATGAGCAGTTCTTC.

This clone was counted only a few times. At the DNA level, this CDR3 is encoded by other sequences in the same sample as well. This chain links TRBV19 with TRBJ1-5; maybe TRBD1 (6 bases). The CDR3 runs to 16 residues. Trimming took off 3 bases at V and 0 bases at J, with 12 bases between the two ends. Looked up from germline, CDR1 is LNHDA and CDR2 is SQIVND (reference sequence). The CDR3 DNA reads as TGTGCCAGTAGTATTGCGCGACAGGTTAGCAATCAGCCCCAGCATTTT. This translates into CASSIARQVSNQPQHF.

A note on this clone: The sample holds other DNA sequences that translate to the same CDR3. The V call is TRBV10-1, the J call TRBJ2-3, with D hard to call. The CDR3 is 13 amino acids. The V and J ends lost 6 bases and 0 bases respectively, with 7 bases between them. The V gene's germline CDR1 is WNHNN and CDR2 SYGVQD (reference sequence). This chain's CDR3 is CASSPGSTDTQYF. The CDR3 nucleotides read TGCGCCAGCAGCCCCGGGAGCACAGATACGCAGTATTTT.

This chain connects TRBV2 to TRBJ2-7; 7 positions agree with TRBD2. CDR3 length: 15 amino acids. The V gene end was trimmed by 8 bases and the J gene end by 3 bases; junction bases not matched to a gene: 13. In germline, CDR1 is SNHLY, CDR2 FYNNEI. CDR3 residues: CASHGLAVGGYEQYF. CDR3 nucleotide sequence: TGTGCCAGCCACGGGCTAGCGGTAGGAGGCTACGAGCAGTACTTC.

The chain combines TRBV14 with TRBJ1-4; D remains unclear. The CDR3 covers 16 residues. With 1 base removed from V and 5 bases from J, the gap between germline ends came to 14 bases. Per germline, CDR1 SGHDN and CDR2 FVKESK. CDR3 nucleotides: TGTGCCAGCAGCCAAGCAGTTCAGCTGATAAATGAAAAACTGTTTTTT. Encoded protein: CASSQAVQLINEKLFF.

The chain joins TRBV7-6 to TRBJ2-2; D remains unclear. Trimming left V 1 base short and J 5 bases short, with 11 bases between. The CDR3 contains 15 residues. Per germline, CDR1 SGHVS and CDR2 FNYEAQ. CDR3 amino acids: CASSLGQRRTGELFF. The CDR3 nucleotides read TGTGCCAGCAGCTTAGGGCAACGTAGGACCGGGGAGCTGTTTTTT. Variable domain in full (rest from reference TRBV7-6 and TRBJ2-2): GAGVSQSPRYKVTKRGQDVALRCDPISGHVSLYWYRQALGQGPEFLTYFNYEAQQDKSGLPNDRFSAERPEGSISTLTIQRTEQRDSAMYRCASSLGQRRTGELFFGEGSRLTVL.

The chain is built from TRBV29-1 and TRBJ2-1, with no clear D. The CDR3 contains 13 residues. V was trimmed by 2 bases and J by 5 bases, leaving 10 bases between them. The germline gives CDR1 SQVTM, CDR2 ANQGSEA. The CDR3 DNA is TGCAGCGTTGAAATTACCCTAGACAATGAGCAGTTCTTC. This encodes CSVEITLDNEQFF.

This rearrangement joins TRBV5-1 to TRBJ1-4, with D unresolved. The germline V gene encodes CDR1 SGHRS and CDR2 YFSETQ. The ends were cut back, 0 bases at V and 1 base at J, with 7 bases in the middle. CDR3 length equals 15 residues. Written as DNA, the CDR3 is TGCGCCAGCAGCTTGGATCCAGGAACTAATGAAAAACTGTTTTTT. As protein: CASSLDPGTNEKLFF.

A note on this clone: The sample holds other DNA sequences that translate to the same CDR3. V is TRBV27 and J is TRBJ2-7, with TRBD1 matching 7 bases. Germline loops: CDR1 MNHEY, CDR2 SMNVEV (reference sequence). The CDR3 consists of 12 residues. Trimming took 5 bases from V and 4 from J; bases not matched to a gene: 2. CDR3 protein: CASSRQGYEQYF. The CDR3 DNA sequence: TGTGCCAGCAGTCGACAGGGTTACGAGCAGTACTTC.

CDR3 region: CASSPVAAQETQYF. For the CDR3, the DNA is TGTGCCAGTTCCCCGGTGGCAGCCCAAGAGACCCAGTACTTC. The V gene is TRBV2, the J gene TRBJ2-5; D not certain. The CDR3 is 14 residues long. The V gene lost 9 bases and the J gene lost 1 base, with 15 bases spanning the gap. CDR1 and CDR2 (germline): SNHLY, FYNNEI.

J is TRBJ1-3 and V is TRBV29-1, with a possible D match to TRBD1 (6 bases). The V gene's germline CDR1 is SQVTM and CDR2 ANQGSEA. Trimming left V 7 bases short and J 4 bases short, with 17 bases between. The CDR3 extends over 14 amino acids. CDR3 nucleotides: TGCAGCGGAGTTGAGGGGGGCACCGGAAACACCATATATTTT. Translation gives CSGVEGGTGNTIYF.

The chain combines TRBV5-4 with TRBJ2-5; 7 bases map to TRBD1. Losses at the gene ends were 2 bases for V and 4 bases for J; bases not matched to a gene: 11. The CDR3 is made up of 16 amino acids. Germline assignment: CDR1 SGHNT and CDR2 YYREEE (reference sequence). The DNA for the CDR3 is TGTGCCAGCAGCTTTTTCAAGGGAACAGGGGCAGAGACCCAGTACTTC. Translating it yields CASSFFKGTGAETQYF.

The V gene is TRBV7-8, the J gene TRBJ2-2, with 8 positions matching TRBD1. This CDR3 contains 15 residues. J lost 5 bases, V lost 5 bases, and 7 bases had no gene match. Germline V lookup: CDR1 SGHVS, CDR2 FQNEAQ. The CDR3, as DNA: TGTGCCAGCAGCCAACTGGACAGGGCGACCGGGGAGCTGTTTTTT. This encodes CASSQLDRATGELFF.

The chain employs TRBV18 and TRBJ2-3; the match to TRBD2 covers 14 bases. The CDR3 extends over 17 amino acids. V was clipped by 2 bases and J by 5 bases; unmatched bases: 6. Germline V gene data show CDR1 as KGHSH and CDR2 as LQKENI. The CDR3 loop is CASSPRLAGGGQDTQYF. The CDR3 DNA reads as TGTGCCAGCTCACCAAGACTAGCGGGGGGGGGCCAAGATACGCAGTATTTT.

About this clone: One end of the junction varies from germline; a read error may be responsible. The chain combines TRBV10-3 with TRBJ2-7; the D gene is possibly TRBD2 (5 bases). Germline values: CDR1 ENHRY, CDR2 SYGVKD. The CDR3 runs 11 residues. The CDR3 nucleotides read TGTGCCATCAGTGAGTCCGGGGTGATGGACTTC. Amino acid sequence: CAISESGVMDF.

This chain joins TRBV9 and TRBJ2-1, with TRBD2 identical over 11 bases. With V trimmed by 3 bases and J by 4 bases, 6 bases remained unmatched. There are 16 residues in the CDR3. In germline, CDR1 is SGDLS, CDR2 YYNGEE. The CDR3 here is CASSGIGTSGYNEQFF. The CDR3 nucleotides are TGTGCCAGCAGCGGAATAGGGACTAGCGGTTACAATGAGCAGTTCTTC.

This rearrangement joins TRBV29-1 to TRBJ2-1; possibly TRBD2 for D (5 bases). The CDR3 sequence is 13 residues long. The germline gives CDR1 SQVTM, CDR2 ANQGSEA. V was cut by 6 bases and J by 7 bases, with 16 bases left in between. This CDR3 reads CSVGFASGNEQFF. The DNA for the CDR3 is TGCAGCGTCGGTTTTGCTTCGGGGAATGAGCAGTTCTTC.

V usage is TRBV15 and J usage is TRBJ2-5, with D possibly TRBD1 on 5 matching bases. Between the trimmed V and J ends, which lost 1 base and 1 base, there was a span of 7 bases. Germline CDR1 LNHNV, CDR2 YYDKDF (reference sequence). CDR3 length equals 14 residues. CDR3 protein: CATSRATVQETQYF. The CDR3, as DNA: TGTGCCACCAGCAGAGCGACAGTCCAAGAGACCCAGTACTTC.